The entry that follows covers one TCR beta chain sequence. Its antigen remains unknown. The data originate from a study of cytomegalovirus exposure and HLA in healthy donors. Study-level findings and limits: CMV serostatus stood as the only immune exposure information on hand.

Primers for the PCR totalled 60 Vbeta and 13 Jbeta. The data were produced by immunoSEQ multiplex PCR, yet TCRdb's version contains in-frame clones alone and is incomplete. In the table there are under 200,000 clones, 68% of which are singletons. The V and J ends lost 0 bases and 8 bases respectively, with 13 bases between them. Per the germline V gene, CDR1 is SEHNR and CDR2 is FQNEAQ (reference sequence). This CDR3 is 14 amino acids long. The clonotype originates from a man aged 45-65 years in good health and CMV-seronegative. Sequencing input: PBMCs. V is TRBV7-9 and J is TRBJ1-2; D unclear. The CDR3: CASSLANGGVGYTF. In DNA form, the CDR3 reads TGTGCCAGCAGCTTAGCGAACGGCGGCGTGGGCTACACCTTC.